These 25 T cell receptor beta chains share one sample of origin, sequenced in a study of graft-versus-host responses after intestinal transplantation. The method was immunoSEQ multiplex PCR; TCRdb's version includes in-frame clones alone and lacks a portion of them. The sample records about 70,000 clones, 84% being singletons. No antigens are known for them. The material sequenced was unstimulated CD4+ T cells sorted from spleen or lymph node cells, taken before transplant. These TCRs come from a human donor who was the organ donor for an intestinal transplant.

The V and J genes are TRBV2 and TRBJ1-2, with D possibly TRBD1 on 5 matching bases. Germline V lookup: CDR1 SNHLY, CDR2 FYNNEI. V lost 7 bases and J lost 6, with 12 bases in between. The CDR3 is 12 amino acids. CDR3 residues: CASTAGGDGYTF. Written as DNA, the CDR3 is TGTGCCAGCACCGCAGGAGGGGATGGCTACACCTTC. Variable domain in full (rest from reference TRBV2 and TRBJ1-2): EPEVTQTPSHQVTQMGQEVILRCVPISNHLYFYWYRQILGQKVEFLVSFYNNEISEKSEIFDDQFSVERPDGSNFTLKIRSTKLEDSAMYFCASTAGGDGYTFGSGTRLTVV.

This rearrangement joins TRBV28 to TRBJ1-5, with a possible D match to TRBD1 (6 bases). This CDR3 has 15 amino acids. CDR1 is MDHEN and CDR2 is SYDVKM in the germline V gene. V lost 2 bases and J lost 4, with 12 bases in between. The DNA for the CDR3 is TGTGCCAGCAGTTTAGATCAGGGGCGGAATCAGCCCCAGCATTTT. This codes for CASSLDQGRNQPQHF.

The rearrangement links TRBV30 to TRBJ1-2, with 10 nucleotides matching TRBD1. V shed 1 base, J shed 8 bases, and the junction held 7 bases outside the gene matches. Germline CDR1 reads GTSNPN; CDR2 reads SVGIG (reference sequence). The CDR3 sequence is 14 residues long. The CDR3: CAWSGRGDRGGYTF. Written as DNA, the CDR3 is TGTGCCTGGAGTGGAAGAGGGGACAGGGGAGGCTACACCTTC. Full variable domain (missing parts from reference TRBV30 and TRBJ1-2): SQTIHQWPATLVQPVGSPLSLECTVEGTSNPNLYWYRQAAGRGLQLLFYSVGIGQISSEVPQNLSASRPQDRQFILSSKKLLLSDSGFYLCAWSGRGDRGGYTFGSGTRLTVV.

This chain uses TRBV6-1 with TRBJ2-7, with D possibly matching TRBD2 (5 bases). The CDR3 is 12 residues long. The germline V gene encodes CDR1 MNHNS and CDR2 SASEGT. The V end lost 6 bases, the J end lost 2 bases, and 8 bases lay between the germline ends. This CDR3 reads CASRRETYEQYV. Here the CDR3 DNA reads TGTGCCAGCAGGAGGGAAACCTACGAGCAGTACGTC.

This chain links TRBV30 with TRBJ2-3; maybe TRBD1 (7 bases). CDR3 length: 17 amino acids. V was shortened by 1 base and J by 5 bases, with 22 bases between the two germline ends. Germline loops: CDR1 GTSNPN, CDR2 SVGIG (reference sequence). CDR3 sequence: CAWSGAGGRLGGDTQYF. For the CDR3, the DNA is TGTGCCTGGAGTGGGGCAGGGGGGCGGCTCGGGGGAGATACGCAGTATTTT.

Written as DNA, the CDR3 is TGTGCCAGTAGGTGGGGGGAGCGCGGACTGAACACTGAAGCTTTCTTT. Residues: CASRWGERGLNTEAFF. This chain uses TRBV19 with TRBJ1-1; D perhaps matches TRBD1 (5 bases). From germline, CDR1 is LNHDA and CDR2 SQIVND (reference sequence). V was pared by 6 bases and J by 0 bases, with 17 bases between. CDR3 length equals 16 residues.

This clone was detected only a few times. The chain carries TRBV18 and TRBJ1-6, with 7 nucleotides matching TRBD1. The CDR3 length is 13 residues. The germline V gene encodes CDR1 KGHSH and CDR2 LQKENI. V lost 2 bases to trimming and J lost 8 bases; unmatched junction nucleotides: 0. Here the CDR3 reads CASSPGTDSPLHF. The CDR3 DNA is TGTGCCAGCTCACCAGGGACAGATTCACCCCTCCACTTT.

This rearrangement joins TRBV28 to TRBJ2-3; 15 positions match TRBD2. V was pared by 4 bases and J by 3 bases, with 8 bases of the junction left unmatched. The CDR3 loop spans 18 amino acids. The V gene's germline CDR1 is MDHEN and CDR2 SYDVKM. The CDR3 DNA follows: TGTGCCAGCAGTTCCCTAGGTGGGACTAGCGGGGGGACAGATACGCAGTATTTT. Encoded protein: CASSSLGGTSGGTDTQYF.

The rearrangement joins TRBV7-9 to TRBJ1-1; the match to TRBD1 covers 8 bases. Germline CDR1 is SEHNR and CDR2 is FQNEAQ (reference sequence). The CDR3 runs 15 residues. V shed 3 bases and J 5 bases; nucleotides not matched to a gene: 8. The CDR3: CASSFNLDRATEAFF. The CDR3 DNA reads as TGTGCCAGCAGCTTCAACCTGGACAGGGCTACTGAAGCTTTCTTT.

The gene calls are TRBV2 and TRBJ1-1, with D hard to call. Trimming stripped 4 bases from V and 10 bases from J, with 22 bases between. This CDR3 comprises 15 residues. Germline V gives CDR1 SNHLY, CDR2 FYNNEI. The CDR3 sequence is CASSVSETTGRGAFF. In nucleotides, the CDR3 is TGTGCCAGCAGTGTGTCCGAAACAACGGGAAGAGGAGCTTTCTTT.

Only one count was recorded for this clone. V gene TRBV28 combines with J gene TRBJ2-7; 7 bases map to TRBD1. Trimming took 10 bases from V and 11 from J; bases not matched to a gene: 14. CDR1 is MDHEN, CDR2 SYDVKM, per germline. The CDR3 has 12 residues. CDR3 bases: TGTGCCAAAAGGACAGGAGAAATGTGTGAGTACGTC. This codes for CAKRTGEMCEYV.

J is TRBJ1-2 and V is TRBV6-5; weak D call: TRBD1 (5 bases). Per germline, CDR1 MNHEY and CDR2 SVGAGI. There are 12 residues in the CDR3. V lost 11 bases and J lost 0, with 10 bases in between. CDR3 sequence: CAGQGSNYGYTF. The DNA for the CDR3 is TGTGCCGGCCAGGGTTCTAACTATGGCTACACCTTC.

In this sample, this clone turned up a few times. This chain links TRBV2 with TRBJ2-6; D uncertain. The CDR3 consists of 16 residues. V shed 4 bases and J shed 0 bases, with 10 bases lying between them. Germline lookup yields CDR1 SNHLY and CDR2 FYNNEI. The CDR3: CASSGGPYSGANVLTF. The CDR3 DNA sequence: TGTGCCAGCAGTGGAGGTCCCTACTCTGGGGCCAACGTCCTGACTTTC.

The rearrangement links TRBV6-6 to TRBJ1-5, with TRBD1 matching over 9 bases. The V segment lost 6 bases and the J segment 4 bases; nucleotides outside the gene matches: 4. CDR1 is MNHNY and CDR2 is SVGAGI in the germline V gene (reference sequence). CDR3 length: 14 amino acids. The CDR3 DNA reads TGTGCCAGCAGGGGACAGGGTGGGAATCAGCCCCAGCATTTT. It specifies CASRGQGGNQPQHF.

This chain links TRBV28 with TRBJ1-2; D gene unclear. In germline, CDR1 is MDHEN, CDR2 SYDVKM. The germline V and J ends were trimmed by 6 bases and 4 bases, with 6 bases remaining between them. The CDR3 extends over 11 amino acids. CDR3: CASREGYGYTF. CDR3 coding DNA: TGTGCCAGCAGGGAGGGCTATGGCTACACCTTC.

This clone was detected a few times. The chain uses TRBV28 and TRBJ1-5; TRBD1 agrees at 9 bases. With 10 bases clipped from V and 4 bases from J, the junction kept 8 bases outside the gene matches. CDR1 is MDHEN and CDR2 is SYDVKM in the germline V gene. This CDR3 contains 14 residues. The CDR3 here is CATAPGTGNQPQHF. In DNA, the CDR3 is TGTGCCACCGCACCAGGGACAGGGAATCAGCCCCAGCATTTT.

The V call is TRBV4-2, the J call TRBJ1-2; tentative D call: TRBD1 (6 bases). Trimming pared 2 bases from V and 8 bases from J, leaving 24 bases between. CDR3 length: 17 residues. Germline CDR1 and CDR2: LGHNA and YNFKEQ. The CDR3 sequence is CASSQSYPSGDGNGYTF. The CDR3 DNA reads as TGTGCCAGCAGCCAATCCTATCCTTCAGGGGACGGTAACGGCTACACCTTC.

This chain joins TRBV6-5 and TRBJ1-4; D is possibly TRBD1 (5 bases). Trimming stripped 2 bases from V and 5 bases from J, with 9 bases between. The CDR3 covers 14 residues. Germline-derived CDR1 and CDR2 are MNHEY and SVGAGI. The CDR3 DNA reads as TGTGCCAGCAGTTACGAGGCAGGGAATGAAAAACTGTTTTTT. Translation gives CASSYEAGNEKLFF.

This chain joins TRBV5-4 and TRBJ2-3; 7 positions agree with TRBD1. Germline assignment: CDR1 SGHNT and CDR2 YYREEE (reference sequence). V was pared by 4 bases and J by 9 bases, with 14 bases of the junction left unmatched. The CDR3 has 15 amino acids. CDR3 region: CASSRTTGQEETQYF. CDR3 DNA: TGTGCCAGCAGCCGAACAACAGGACAGGAAGAAACGCAGTATTTT.

The chain couples TRBV10-3 to TRBJ1-5; 8 nucleotides agree with TRBD1. Trimming removed 11 bases from V and 2 bases from J; junction bases left unmatched: 8. This CDR3 contains 14 residues. From germline, CDR1 is ENHRY and CDR2 SYGVKD. DNA for the CDR3: TGTGCCGTTCAGGGGGCGCTTGGCAATCAGCCCCAGCATTTT. Translating gives CAVQGALGNQPQHF.

This chain joins TRBV11-3 and TRBJ2-2; 7 nucleotides line up with TRBD1. The CDR3 sequence is 16 residues long. CDR1 and CDR2 from the germline V gene are SGHNT and YENEEA. V was clipped by 3 bases and J by 1 base; unmatched bases: 5. The CDR3 coding sequence is TGTGCCAGCAGCTTCTCGGGGACAGTGAACACCGGGGAGCTGTTTTTT. Amino acid sequence: CASSFSGTVNTGELFF.

Note on this clone: Within the sample, other DNA sequences also encode this same CDR3. The genes are TRBV19 and TRBJ1-5; 11 positions agree with TRBD1. The CDR3 consists of 14 residues. With 4 bases clipped from V and 6 bases from J, the junction kept 2 bases outside the gene matches. Germline CDR1 LNHDA, CDR2 SQIVND (reference sequence). CDR3 residues: CASSTGTGGQPQHF. In DNA, the CDR3 is TGTGCCAGTAGTACCGGGACAGGGGGTCAGCCCCAGCATTTT. Full variable domain (outside the CDR3, taken from reference TRBV19 and TRBJ1-5): DGGITQSPKYLFRKEGQNVTLSCEQNLNHDAMYWYRQDPGQGLRLIYYSQIVNDFQKGDIAEGYSVSREKKESFPLTVTSAQKNPTAFYLCASSTGTGGQPQHFGDGTRLSIL.

The chain has TRBV5-1 and TRBJ2-3; 7 bases line up with TRBD1. The germline V gene has CDR1 SGHRS and CDR2 YFSETQ. The CDR3 runs 16 residues. Trimming removed 2 bases from V and 0 bases from J; junction bases left unmatched: 6. The CDR3 DNA sequence: TGCGCCAGCAGCTTCAGACAGGGTACTAGCACAGATACGCAGTATTTT. Translating gives CASSFRQGTSTDTQYF.

This clone occurred a few times. This sequence joins TRBV7-2 and TRBJ1-2, with D tentatively TRBD1 (6 bases). Germline V gives CDR1 SGHTA, CDR2 FQGNSA. Trimming took off 0 bases at V and 8 bases at J, with 13 bases between the two ends. The CDR3 contains 14 residues. CDR3 DNA: TGTGCCAGCAGCTTAGCGCACAGGGAAGGGGGCTACACCTTC. Translating it yields CASSLAHREGGYTF.

The V and J genes are TRBV25-1 and TRBJ1-4, with D possibly TRBD1 on 6 matching bases. Trimming removed 0 bases at V and 8 bases at J, with 16 bases between. The CDR3 is 16 amino acids. The V gene's germline CDR1 is MGHDK and CDR2 SYGVNS. CDR3 coding DNA: TGTGCCAGCAGTGAATATAGGACAGCAAACGAGGAAAAACTGTTTTTT. Its translation is CASSEYRTANEEKLFF.